One sample yielded the 32 T cell receptor beta chains listed below, sequenced in a study of patients and donors after allogeneic stem cell transplantation. TCRdb re-called the RT-PCR reads with MiXCR, one entry per CDR3 protein. The table has about a million distinct CDR3 sequences, about 20% seen once. Sequenced material: blood, either unsorted or a sorted T cell fraction (not recorded which). The receptors were sampled from a human donor who was either an allogeneic HSCT recipient or a stem cell or donor lymphocyte infusion donor (not recorded which). It is not recorded whose cells these are; they may come from a transplant donor.

V gene TRBV6-2 or TRBV6-3 combines with J gene TRBJ1-1; perhaps TRBD1 as D (6 bases). The CDR3 is 15 residues long. V gave up 0 bases and J gave up 2 bases, with 10 bases separating them. Per the germline V gene, CDR1 is MNHEY and CDR2 is SVGEGT. The DNA of the CDR3 is TGTGCCAGCAGTTACTCGAGGGGGTTAAACACTGAAGCTTTCTTT. This encodes CASSYSRGLNTEAFF.

V gene TRBV18 combines with J gene TRBJ2-3; no definite D call. Germline CDR1 reads KGHSH; CDR2 reads LQKENI. This CDR3 has 13 residues. V shed 3 bases and J shed 6 bases, with 10 bases lying between them. CDR3 bases: TGTGCCAGCTCACCTCCTATCTTCGATACGCAGTATTTT. The encoded protein is CASSPPIFDTQYF.

This clonotype was detected a few times. This sequence joins TRBV4-2 and TRBJ2-3; D ambiguous. The V gene lost 1 base and the J gene lost 2 bases, with 7 bases spanning the gap. CDR1 and CDR2 from the germline V gene are LGHNA and YNFKEQ. This CDR3 contains 14 residues. The CDR3 is CASSQVGDTDTQYF. The CDR3 bases are TGTGCCAGCAGCCAAGTTGGCGACACAGATACGCAGTATTTT.

This clonotype has more than one count but fewer than ten. The J gene is TRBJ2-1, the V gene TRBV24-1; the match to TRBD1 covers 11 bases. Germline trimming cut 3 bases from V and 7 bases from J; bases unmatched to any gene: 13. This CDR3 has 18 amino acids. Germline CDR1 is KGHDR and CDR2 is SFDVKD. CDR3 sequence reads: CATSDQGLSGTGGNEQFF. For the CDR3, the DNA is TGTGCCACCAGTGATCAAGGGTTGAGTGGGACAGGGGGGAATGAGCAGTTCTTC.

V usage is TRBV20-1 and J usage is TRBJ2-1; D is unclear. Trimming cost V 7 bases and J 1 base, with 11 bases left between them. This CDR3 comprises 13 residues. Germline V CDR1 and CDR2: DFQATT, SNEGSKA (reference sequence). CDR3 coding DNA: TGCAGTGGGGATCTTCGATCCTACAATGAGCAGTTCTTC. Residues: CSGDLRSYNEQFF.

The rearrangement links TRBV7-8 to TRBJ1-2; D unclear. CDR1 and CDR2 (germline): SGHVS, FQNEAQ. The CDR3 runs to 15 residues. The germline V and J ends were trimmed by 0 bases and 6 bases, with 14 bases remaining between them. CDR3 amino acids: CASSLARAGPHGYTF. In nucleotides, the CDR3 is TGTGCCAGCAGCTTAGCGCGGGCAGGTCCACATGGCTACACCTTC. Full variable domain (rest looked up from reference TRBV7-8 and TRBJ1-2): GAGVSQSPRYKVAKRGQDVALRCDPISGHVSLFWYQQALGQGPEFLTYFQNEAQLDKSGLPSDRFFAERPEGSVSTLKIQRTQQEDSAVYLCASSLARAGPHGYTFGSGTRLTVV.

This clonotype was observed a handful of times. V gene TRBV2 combines with J gene TRBJ1-2; D not resolved. Per the germline V gene, CDR1 is SNHLY and CDR2 is FYNNEI. V was trimmed by 10 bases and J by 14 bases, leaving 14 bases between them. The CDR3 loop spans 9 amino acids. The CDR3 is CATTPPVTF. The CDR3 bases are TGTGCCACCACCCCACCGGTTACCTTC.

This clonotype was recorded a few times. This sequence joins TRBV6-5 and TRBJ2-1; no definite D call. Trimming removed 6 bases from V and 12 bases from J, with 12 bases in between. CDR3 size: 11 residues. CDR1 is MNHEY, CDR2 SVGAGI, per germline. In DNA, the CDR3 is TGTGCCAGCAGGGGAAGCTCTCTGCAGTTCTTC. It codes for CASRGSSLQFF.

About this clonotype: A read error may be the cause here, since a much bigger clone is one base away. The chain couples TRBV6-2 or TRBV6-3 to TRBJ2-3; D is unresolved. The V end was cut by 4 bases, the J end by 2 bases, with 4 bases between. The CDR3 has 12 residues. Germline assignment: CDR1 MNHEY and CDR2 SVGEGT. The CDR3 nucleotides read TGTGCCAGCAGTTGGACCACAGATACGCAGTATTTT. This codes for CASSWTTDTQYF.

The chain employs TRBV6-1 and TRBJ2-3; 11 nucleotides agree with TRBD2. Germline lookup yields CDR1 MNHNS and CDR2 SASEGT. The V and J ends lost 7 bases and 2 bases, in that order; junction bases with no gene match: 11. The CDR3 has 17 residues. The CDR3 nucleotides read TGTGCCAGCATTCGGTCTAGCGGGAGGATAACCACAGATACGCAGTATTTT. Translating gives CASIRSSGRITTDTQYF.

This clonotype was seen a few times. The V gene is TRBV7-3, the J gene TRBJ1-6; D remains unclear. This CDR3 region has 14 residues. Trimming pared 4 bases from V and 0 bases from J, leaving 4 bases between. The V gene's germline CDR1 is SGHTA and CDR2 FQGTGA. The CDR3: CASSSASYNSPLHF. As DNA, the CDR3 is TGTGCCAGCAGCTCGGCCTCCTATAATTCACCCCTCCACTTT.

This clonotype appeared a single time. The rearrangement links TRBV15 to TRBJ2-1; TRBD2 aligns across 7 bases. V lost 6 bases, J lost 0 bases, and 5 bases stayed unmatched. The CDR3 spans 15 residues. CDR1 is LNHNV, CDR2 YYDKDF, per germline (reference sequence). Written as DNA, the CDR3 is TGTGCCACCAGGCCTCGGGGGGACTCCTACAATGAGCAGTTCTTC. It yields the protein CATRPRGDSYNEQFF.

This clonotype was observed at least ten times. V is TRBV29-1 and J is TRBJ2-1; 8 bases map to TRBD1. There are 14 residues in the CDR3. The germline V gene encodes CDR1 SQVTM and CDR2 ANQGSEA. V gave up 6 bases and J gave up 7 bases; unmatched junction bases: 11. The CDR3 nucleotides are TGCAGCGTAACCGGGACAGGTGGTTTGAATGAGCAGTTCTTC. Protein sequence: CSVTGTGGLNEQFF.

The DNA for the CDR3 is TGCGCCAGCAGCTTGGGGCGGGCCGTCGGCGAGCAGTACTTC. It is translated as CASSLGRAVGEQYF. J is TRBJ2-7 and V is TRBV5-1; a weak D match, TRBD2 (5 bases). V lost 0 bases, J lost 6 bases, and 13 bases lay in between. The length of the CDR3 is 14 residues. Germline-derived CDR1 and CDR2 are SGHRS and YFSETQ.

The chain is built from TRBV5-5 and TRBJ2-3; 11 positions match TRBD2. Looked up from germline, CDR1 is SGHKS and CDR2 is YYEKEE (reference sequence). The trim removed 4 bases at V and 4 bases at J, leaving 8 bases unmatched. This CDR3 is 16 amino acids long. The CDR3: CASSPPSGLAADTQYF. Written as DNA, the CDR3 is TGTGCCAGCAGCCCTCCCTCGGGACTAGCGGCAGATACGCAGTATTTT.

CDR3 residues: CSVDVEGRADTQYF. The CDR3, as DNA: TGCAGCGTGGACGTGGAGGGGAGGGCAGATACGCAGTATTTT. This sequence joins TRBV29-1 and TRBJ2-3; TRBD2 matches 7 bases. The CDR3 is made up of 14 amino acids. V lost 6 bases, J lost 4 bases, and 10 bases stayed unmatched. Germline CDR1 SQVTM, CDR2 ANQGSEA.

This clonotype was seen a few times. The chain employs TRBV12-3 or TRBV12-4 and TRBJ2-1, with 9 positions matching TRBD2. The junction had 8 bases not matched to a gene; V was cut back by 7 bases and J by 4 bases. This CDR3 spans 15 amino acids. The CDR3 sequence is CASTLRLAVYNEQFF. The DNA for the CDR3 is TGTGCCAGCACTCTCAGACTAGCGGTTTACAATGAGCAGTTCTTC.

The table lists this clonotype with a count of one. The rearrangement links TRBV7-2 to TRBJ2-7, with TRBD1 matching over 7 bases. CDR1 SGHTA and CDR2 FQGNSA come from the germline V gene. The CDR3 is made up of 14 amino acids. V shed 5 bases, J shed 3 bases, and the junction held 7 bases outside the gene matches. CDR3 sequence: CASSAPGQIYEQYF. As DNA, the CDR3 is TGTGCCAGCAGCGCGCCGGGACAGATCTACGAGCAGTACTTC.

CDR3 region: CASSLLAGTNEKLFF. CDR3 nucleotide sequence: TGTGCCAGCAGCTTGTTGGCAGGTACTAATGAAAAACTGTTTTTT. The gene calls are TRBV5-5 and TRBJ1-4; no reliable D call. The CDR3 has 15 amino acids. Germline CDR1 SGHKS, CDR2 YYEKEE (reference sequence). Trimming removed 1 base from V and 2 bases from J, with 9 bases in between.

On this clonotype: This may come from a read error, since a much larger clone is one base off. The V gene is TRBV9, the J gene TRBJ1-1; a possible D gene is TRBD1 (5 bases). The germline CDR1 and CDR2 sequences are SGDLS and YYNGEE. This CDR3 has 14 residues. The CDR3 here is CASIVGGVNTEAFF. The CDR3 coding sequence is TGTGCCAGCATCGTAGGAGGGGTTAACACTGAAGCTTTCTTT.

The gene calls are TRBV30 and TRBJ2-7, with a weak D call TRBD1 (5 bases). V lost 5 bases, J lost 6 bases, and 14 bases lay in between. The germline gives CDR1 GTSNPN, CDR2 SVGIG (reference sequence). The CDR3 runs 12 residues. The CDR3 loop is CAWGSGHVEQYF. CDR3 DNA: TGTGCCTGGGGTTCAGGACACGTCGAGCAGTACTTC. The full variable domain, rest sourced from reference TRBV30 and TRBJ2-7, is SQTIHQWPATLVQPVGSPLSLECTVEGTSNPNLYWYRQAAGRGLQLLFYSVGIGQISSEVPQNLSASRPQDRQFILSSKKLLLSDSGFYLCAWGSGHVEQYFGPGTRLTVT.

The CDR3 sequence is CASSKAEGGDEGVEQFF. Written as DNA, the CDR3 is TGTGCCAGCAGCAAAGCGGAGGGCGGGGATGAAGGTGTGGAGCAGTTCTTC. The chain carries TRBV21-1 and TRBJ2-1; the table's D call of TRBD2 was not tested on the DNA. TRBV21-1 is a recognized pseudogene. The CDR3 has 17 amino acids.

V usage is TRBV12-3 or TRBV12-4 and J usage is TRBJ2-3, with 12 positions matching TRBD2. The CDR3 sequence is 17 residues long. Trimming took 1 base from V and 6 from J; bases not matched to a gene: 8. The CDR3, as DNA: TGTGCCAGCAGTTTAGGGTCTAGCGGGGGGGCACGTGATACGCAGTATTTT. Its protein product is CASSLGSSGGARDTQYF.

The chain joins TRBV25-1 to TRBJ2-3; no reliable D call. The CDR3 totals 13 residues. Between the trimmed V and J ends, which lost 1 base and 4 bases, there was a span of 6 bases. Germline lookup yields CDR1 MGHDK and CDR2 SYGVNS. CDR3 nucleotides: TGTGCCAGCAGTGAATTGATCCCAGATACGCAGTATTTT. This encodes CASSELIPDTQYF. Together with reference TRBV25-1 and TRBJ2-3, the CDR3 gives the full variable domain: EADIYQTPRYLVIGTGKKITLECSQTMGHDKMYWYQQDPGMELHLIHYSYGVNSTEKGDLSSESTVSRIRTEHFPLTLESARPSHTSQYLCASSELIPDTQYFGPGTRLTVL.

This chain connects TRBV3-1 to TRBJ2-7; 7 nucleotides match TRBD2. J was trimmed by 5 bases and V by 1 base; bases with no gene match: 5. The CDR3 sequence is 14 residues long. CDR1 is LGHDT and CDR2 is YNNKEL in the germline V gene (reference sequence). CDR3 region: CASSQVAGGHEQYF. The CDR3 DNA is TGTGCCAGCAGCCAAGTAGCGGGCGGCCACGAGCAGTACTTC.

The gene calls are TRBV7-9 and TRBJ1-1; D possibly corresponds to TRBD1 (6 bases). CDR3 length: 16 residues. Germline assignment: CDR1 SEHNR and CDR2 FQNEAQ (reference sequence). The V and J ends lost 1 base and 0 bases respectively, with 12 bases between them. The CDR3 reads CASSLDLGGMNTEAFF. The CDR3 DNA is TGTGCCAGCAGCTTAGATTTGGGGGGCATGAACACTGAAGCTTTCTTT.

This clonotype was picked up a small number of times. The chain couples TRBV2 to TRBJ2-5; possibly TRBD1 for D (6 bases). This CDR3 is 17 amino acids long. V dropped 3 bases and J dropped 1 base, with 18 bases sitting between them. The germline V gene has CDR1 SNHLY and CDR2 FYNNEI. In DNA form, the CDR3 reads TGTGCCAGCAGTGACCAGGGGCTAGATTGGGGCCAAGAGACCCAGTACTTC. Translation: CASSDQGLDWGQETQYF. Full variable domain (rest looked up from reference TRBV2 and TRBJ2-5): EPEVTQTPSHQVTQMGQEVILRCVPISNHLYFYWYRQILGQKVEFLVSFYNNEISEKSEIFDDQFSVERPDGSNFTLKIRSTKLEDSAMYFCASSDQGLDWGQETQYFGPGTRLLVL.

This clonotype was seen a few times. The CDR3 loop reads CAISDSLYEQYF. CDR3 DNA: TGTGCCATCAGTGACAGTCTCTACGAGCAGTACTTC. The chain is built from TRBV10-3 and TRBJ2-7, with D unclear. The CDR3 spans 12 residues. Trimming cost V 3 bases and J 3 bases, with 6 bases left between them. CDR1 ENHRY and CDR2 SYGVKD come from the germline V gene.

Here the CDR3 DNA reads TGTGCCAGCAGCTCAGGACAGGGAAGGGAAGAGACCCAGTACTTC. Translated, it gives CASSSGQGREETQYF. This rearrangement joins TRBV7-3 to TRBJ2-5, with TRBD1 matching over 8 bases. This CDR3 region has 15 residues. Trimming cost V 4 bases and J 3 bases; bases outside gene matches: 7. CDR1 and CDR2 from the germline V gene are SGHTA and FQGTGA.

This rearrangement joins TRBV3-1 to TRBJ2-7, with 8 bases fitting TRBD2. This CDR3 has 16 residues. The junction had 9 bases not matched to a gene; V was cut back by 0 bases and J by 5 bases. Germline loops: CDR1 LGHDT, CDR2 YNNKEL (reference sequence). The CDR3 sequence is CASSQDLGGRSHEQYF. The CDR3 DNA is TGTGCCAGCAGCCAAGATCTGGGCGGGAGGAGCCACGAGCAGTACTTC.

This clonotype occurred a few times. The chain uses TRBV9 and TRBJ1-3; D gene unclear. This CDR3 spans 13 amino acids. V gave up 6 bases and J gave up 5 bases, with 12 bases separating them. The germline V gene encodes CDR1 SGDLS and CDR2 YYNGEE. CDR3 region: CASTPDSRNTIYF. DNA of the CDR3: TGTGCCAGCACCCCGGACTCGCGAAACACCATATATTTT.

This clonotype was counted only a few times. V gene TRBV2 combines with J gene TRBJ2-7, with 13 bases matching TRBD2. V gave up 3 bases and J gave up 4 bases; unmatched junction bases: 6. Germline V gene data show CDR1 as SNHLY and CDR2 as FYNNEI. CDR3 size: 16 residues. The CDR3 loop is CASSESGLAGRYEQYF. CDR3 DNA sequence: TGTGCCAGCAGTGAGTCGGGACTAGCGGGGAGGTACGAGCAGTACTTC.